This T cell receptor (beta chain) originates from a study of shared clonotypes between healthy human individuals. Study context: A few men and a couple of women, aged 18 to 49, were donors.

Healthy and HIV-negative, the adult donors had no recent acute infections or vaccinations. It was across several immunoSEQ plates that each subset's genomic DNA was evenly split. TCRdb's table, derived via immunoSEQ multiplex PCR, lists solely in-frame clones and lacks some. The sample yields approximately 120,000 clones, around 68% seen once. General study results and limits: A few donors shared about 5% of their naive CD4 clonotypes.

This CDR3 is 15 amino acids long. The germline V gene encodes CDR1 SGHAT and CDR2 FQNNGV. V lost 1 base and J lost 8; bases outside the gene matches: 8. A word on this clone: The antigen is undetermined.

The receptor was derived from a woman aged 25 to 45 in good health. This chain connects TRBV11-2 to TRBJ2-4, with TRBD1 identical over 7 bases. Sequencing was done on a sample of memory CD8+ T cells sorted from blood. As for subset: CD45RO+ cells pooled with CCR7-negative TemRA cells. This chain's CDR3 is CASSLGWPGGDIQYF. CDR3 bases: TGTGCCAGCAGCTTAGGGTGGCCAGGGGGAGACATTCAGTACTTC.